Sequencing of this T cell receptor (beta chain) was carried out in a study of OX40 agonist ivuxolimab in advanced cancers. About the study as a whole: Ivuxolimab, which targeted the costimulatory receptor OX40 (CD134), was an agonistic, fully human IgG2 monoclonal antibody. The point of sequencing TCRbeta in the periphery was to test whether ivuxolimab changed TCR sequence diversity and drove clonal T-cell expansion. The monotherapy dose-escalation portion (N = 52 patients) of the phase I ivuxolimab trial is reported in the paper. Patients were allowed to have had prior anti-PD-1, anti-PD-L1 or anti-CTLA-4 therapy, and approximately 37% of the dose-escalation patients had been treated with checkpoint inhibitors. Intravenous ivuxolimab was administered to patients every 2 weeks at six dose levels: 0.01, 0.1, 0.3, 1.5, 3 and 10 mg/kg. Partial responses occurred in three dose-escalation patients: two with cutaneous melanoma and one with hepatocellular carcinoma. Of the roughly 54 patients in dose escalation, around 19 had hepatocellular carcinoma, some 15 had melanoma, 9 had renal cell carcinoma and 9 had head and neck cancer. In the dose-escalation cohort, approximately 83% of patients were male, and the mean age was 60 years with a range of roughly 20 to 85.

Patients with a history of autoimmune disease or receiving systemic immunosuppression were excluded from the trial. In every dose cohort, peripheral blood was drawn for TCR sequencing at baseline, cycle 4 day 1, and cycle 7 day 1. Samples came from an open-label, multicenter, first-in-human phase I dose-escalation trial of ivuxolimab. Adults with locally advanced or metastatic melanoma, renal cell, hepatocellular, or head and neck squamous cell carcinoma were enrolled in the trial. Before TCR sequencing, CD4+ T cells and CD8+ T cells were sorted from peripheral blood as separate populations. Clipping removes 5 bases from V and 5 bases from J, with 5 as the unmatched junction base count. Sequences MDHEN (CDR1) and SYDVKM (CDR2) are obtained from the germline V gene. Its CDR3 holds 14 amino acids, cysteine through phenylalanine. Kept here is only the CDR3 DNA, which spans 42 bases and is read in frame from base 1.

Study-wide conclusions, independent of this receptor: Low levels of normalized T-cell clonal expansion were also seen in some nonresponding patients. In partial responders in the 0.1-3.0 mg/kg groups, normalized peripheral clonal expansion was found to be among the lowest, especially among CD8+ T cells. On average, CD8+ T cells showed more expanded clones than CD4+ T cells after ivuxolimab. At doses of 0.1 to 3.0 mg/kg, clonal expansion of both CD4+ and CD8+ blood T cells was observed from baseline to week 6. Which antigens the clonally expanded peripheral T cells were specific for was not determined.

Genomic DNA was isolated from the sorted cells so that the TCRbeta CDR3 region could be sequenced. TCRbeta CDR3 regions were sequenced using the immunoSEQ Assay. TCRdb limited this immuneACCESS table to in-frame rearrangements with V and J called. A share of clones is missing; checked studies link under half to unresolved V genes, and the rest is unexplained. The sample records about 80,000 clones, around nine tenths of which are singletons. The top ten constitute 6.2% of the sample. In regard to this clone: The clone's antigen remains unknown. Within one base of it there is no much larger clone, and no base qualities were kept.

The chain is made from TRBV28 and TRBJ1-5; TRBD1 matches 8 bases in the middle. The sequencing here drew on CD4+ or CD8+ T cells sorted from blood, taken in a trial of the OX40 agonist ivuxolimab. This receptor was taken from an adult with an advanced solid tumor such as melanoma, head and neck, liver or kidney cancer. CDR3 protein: CASSQRTGYQPQHF. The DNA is TGTGCCAGCAGTCAACGGACAGGGTATCAGCCCCAGCATTTT.